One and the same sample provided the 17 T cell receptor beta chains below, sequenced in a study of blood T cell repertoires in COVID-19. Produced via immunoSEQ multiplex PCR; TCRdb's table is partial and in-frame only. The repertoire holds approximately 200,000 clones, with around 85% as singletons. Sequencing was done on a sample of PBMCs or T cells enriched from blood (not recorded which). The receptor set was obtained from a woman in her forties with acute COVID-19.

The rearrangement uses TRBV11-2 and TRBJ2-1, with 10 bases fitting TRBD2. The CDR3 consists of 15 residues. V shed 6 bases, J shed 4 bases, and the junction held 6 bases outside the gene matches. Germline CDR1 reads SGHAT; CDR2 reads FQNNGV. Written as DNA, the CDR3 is TGTGCCAGCAGGTCGCCTAGCGGGGGTTACAATGAGCAGTTCTTC. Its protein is CASRSPSGGYNEQFF.

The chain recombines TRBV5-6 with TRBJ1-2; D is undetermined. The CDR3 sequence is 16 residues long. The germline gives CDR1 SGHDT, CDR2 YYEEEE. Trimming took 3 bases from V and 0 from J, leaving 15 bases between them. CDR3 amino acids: CASSWVEGEPNYGYTF. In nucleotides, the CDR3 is TGTGCCAGCAGCTGGGTTGAGGGTGAACCTAACTATGGCTACACCTTC.

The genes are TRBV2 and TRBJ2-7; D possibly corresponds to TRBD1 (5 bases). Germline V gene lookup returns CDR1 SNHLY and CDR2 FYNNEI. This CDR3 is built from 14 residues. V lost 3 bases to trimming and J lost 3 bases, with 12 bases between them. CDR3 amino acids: CASSDYRNFYEQYF. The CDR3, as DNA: TGTGCCAGCAGTGATTACAGGAACTTCTACGAGCAGTACTTC.

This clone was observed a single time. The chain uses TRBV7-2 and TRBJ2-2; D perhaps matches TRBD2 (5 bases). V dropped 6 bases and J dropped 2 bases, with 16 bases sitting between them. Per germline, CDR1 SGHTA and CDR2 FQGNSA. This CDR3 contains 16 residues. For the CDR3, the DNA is TGTGCCAGCAGTAATGGGCCGGGATTTAACACCGGGGAGCTGTTTTTT. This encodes CASSNGPGFNTGELFF.

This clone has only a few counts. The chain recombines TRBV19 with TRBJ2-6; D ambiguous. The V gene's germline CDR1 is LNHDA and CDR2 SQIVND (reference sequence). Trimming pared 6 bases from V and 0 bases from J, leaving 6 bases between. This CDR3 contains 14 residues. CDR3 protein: CASRSRSGANVLTF. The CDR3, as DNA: TGTGCCAGTAGATCCCGCTCTGGGGCCAACGTCCTGACTTTC. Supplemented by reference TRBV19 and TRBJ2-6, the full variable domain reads DGGITQSPKYLFRKEGQNVTLSCEQNLNHDAMYWYRQDPGQGLRLIYYSQIVNDFQKGDIAEGYSVSREKKESFPLTVTSAQKNPTAFYLCASRSRSGANVLTFGAGSRLTVL.

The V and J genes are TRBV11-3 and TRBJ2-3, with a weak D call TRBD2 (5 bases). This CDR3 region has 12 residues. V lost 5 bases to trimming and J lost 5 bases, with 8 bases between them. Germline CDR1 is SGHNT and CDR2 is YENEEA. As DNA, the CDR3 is TGTGCCAGCAGCCCACGGGGAGATACGCAGTATTTT. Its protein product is CASSPRGDTQYF.

The CDR3 is CASRASRYAGELFF. The CDR3 DNA sequence: TGCGCCAGCAGGGCCTCTAGGTACGCCGGGGAGCTGTTTTTT. The chain recombines TRBV10-1 with TRBJ2-2; D ambiguous. Between the trimmed V and J ends, which lost 6 bases and 6 bases, there was a span of 14 bases. CDR3 length equals 14 residues. CDR1 WNHNN and CDR2 SYGVQD come from the germline V gene (reference sequence).

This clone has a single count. The DNA of the CDR3 is TGTGCCAGTAGGGGAGGGGTTAATGGGGCCAACGTCCTGACTTTC. As protein: CASRGGVNGANVLTF. J is TRBJ2-6 and V is TRBV19; 7 bases are a match to TRBD2. This CDR3 is built from 15 residues. Germline V gene sequence: CDR1 LNHDA, CDR2 SQIVND (reference sequence). The J segment lost 3 bases and the V segment lost 6 bases, leaving 5 bases of the junction unmatched.

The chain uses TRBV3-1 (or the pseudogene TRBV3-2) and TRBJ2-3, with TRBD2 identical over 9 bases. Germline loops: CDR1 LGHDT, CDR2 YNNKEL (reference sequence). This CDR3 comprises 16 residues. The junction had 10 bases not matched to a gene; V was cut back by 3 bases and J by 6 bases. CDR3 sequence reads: CASSHFPPSGTDTQYF. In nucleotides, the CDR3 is TGTGCCAGCAGCCATTTTCCGCCTAGCGGGACGGATACGCAGTATTTT.

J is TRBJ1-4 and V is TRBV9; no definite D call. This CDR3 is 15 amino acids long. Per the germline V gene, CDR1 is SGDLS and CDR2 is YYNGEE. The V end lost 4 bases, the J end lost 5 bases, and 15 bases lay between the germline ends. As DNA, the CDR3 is TGTGCCAGCAGCCCAGGATCCCTCCAAAATGAAAAACTGTTTTTT. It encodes CASSPGSLQNEKLFF.

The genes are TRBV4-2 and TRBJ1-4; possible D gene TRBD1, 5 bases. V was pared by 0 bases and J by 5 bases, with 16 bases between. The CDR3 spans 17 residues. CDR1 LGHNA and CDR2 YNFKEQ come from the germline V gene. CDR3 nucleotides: TGTGCCAGCAGCCAAGAAATGGCCAGGGCGTCCAATGAAAAACTGTTTTTT. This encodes CASSQEMARASNEKLFF.

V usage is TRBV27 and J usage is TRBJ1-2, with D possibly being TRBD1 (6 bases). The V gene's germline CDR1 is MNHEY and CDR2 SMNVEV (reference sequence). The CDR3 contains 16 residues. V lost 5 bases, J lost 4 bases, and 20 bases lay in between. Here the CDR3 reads CASSAAGQRVRYGYTF. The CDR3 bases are TGTGCCAGCAGTGCCGCCGGACAGCGTGTTCGCTATGGCTACACCTTC.

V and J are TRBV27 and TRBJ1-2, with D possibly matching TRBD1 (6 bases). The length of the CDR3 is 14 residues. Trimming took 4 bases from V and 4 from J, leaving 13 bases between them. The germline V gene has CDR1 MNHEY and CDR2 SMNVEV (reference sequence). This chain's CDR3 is CASSSWGLGYGYTF. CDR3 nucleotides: TGTGCCAGCAGTTCGTGGGGGCTCGGCTATGGCTACACCTTC.

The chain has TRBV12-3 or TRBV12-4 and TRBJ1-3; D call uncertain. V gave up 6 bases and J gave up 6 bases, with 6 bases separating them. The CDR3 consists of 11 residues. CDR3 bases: TGTGCCAGCAGCCTGGCAAACACCATATATTTT. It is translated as CASSLANTIYF.

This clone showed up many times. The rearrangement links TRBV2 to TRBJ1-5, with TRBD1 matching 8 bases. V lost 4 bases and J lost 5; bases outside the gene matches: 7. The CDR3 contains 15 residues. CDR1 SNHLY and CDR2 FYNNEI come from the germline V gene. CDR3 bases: TGTGCCAGCAGTGCGGCCAGGGGGCTTTATCAGCCCCAGCATTTT. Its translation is CASSAARGLYQPQHF.

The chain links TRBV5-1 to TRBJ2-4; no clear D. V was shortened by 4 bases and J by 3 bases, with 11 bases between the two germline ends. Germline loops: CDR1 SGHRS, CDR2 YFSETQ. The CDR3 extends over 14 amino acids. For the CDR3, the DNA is TGCGCCAGCAGCATGGACGGAGTCAAAAACATTCAGTACTTC. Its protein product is CASSMDGVKNIQYF.

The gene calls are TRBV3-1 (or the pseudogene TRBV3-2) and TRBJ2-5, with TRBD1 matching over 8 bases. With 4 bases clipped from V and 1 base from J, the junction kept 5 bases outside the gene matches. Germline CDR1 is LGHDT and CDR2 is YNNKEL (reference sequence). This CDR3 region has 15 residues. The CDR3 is CASSPKGQVQETQYF. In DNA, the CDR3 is TGTGCCAGCAGCCCAAAGGGACAGGTCCAAGAGACCCAGTACTTC.